Below are 30 T cell receptor beta chains sequenced from a single sample in a study of early T cells in non-severe SARS-CoV-2 infection. A single record per CDR3 protein comes from TCRdb applying MiXCR to the 5' RACE reads. The table lists 75,000 to 95,000 distinct CDR3 sequences, about 15% of them singletons. The sample here was whole blood, taken at baseline. The receptors come from an adult who was a healthcare worker with PCR-confirmed SARS-CoV-2 infection or an uninfected control (not recorded which).

V is TRBV6-4 and J is TRBJ2-7, with 8 bases fitting TRBD2. Unmatched junction bases numbered 3, after V lost 3 bases and J lost 2 bases. Germline lookup yields CDR1 MRHNA and CDR2 SNTAGT. The CDR3 spans 14 residues. CDR3 nucleotides: TGTGCCAGCAGTGAGACTAGCGAAACCTACGAGCAGTACTTC. Protein product: CASSETSETYEQYF.

This clonotype occurred a few times. The V call is TRBV9, the J call TRBJ2-2; the D gene is possibly TRBD2 (6 bases). CDR3 length: 16 residues. Germline V gene sequence: CDR1 SGDLS, CDR2 YYNGEE. V was cut by 4 bases and J by 8 bases, with 21 bases left in between. The CDR3 DNA sequence: TGTGCCAGCAGCCCGATAGTTGGGAGGCCAGTGGGGGAGCTGTTTTTT. This encodes CASSPIVGRPVGELFF.

CDR3 sequence reads: CSAIGTSGATDTQYF. In nucleotides, the CDR3 is TGCAGTGCTATCGGGACTAGCGGTGCCACAGATACGCAGTATTTT. The V gene is TRBV20-1, the J gene TRBJ2-3; 11 bases align to TRBD2. Looked up from germline, CDR1 is DFQATT and CDR2 is SNEGSKA (reference sequence). The CDR3 is 15 amino acids. V lost 4 bases, J lost 2 bases, and 5 bases stayed unmatched.

This clonotype was detected only a few times. The chain has TRBV14 and TRBJ2-7; D possibly corresponds to TRBD2 (6 bases). The CDR3 is 13 residues long. V gave up 4 bases and J gave up 2 bases, with 9 bases separating them. CDR1 and CDR2 from the germline V gene are SGHDN and FVKESK. The CDR3 DNA sequence: TGTGCCAGCAGCCCGCGGGGTCCCTACGAGCAGTACTTC. It is translated as CASSPRGPYEQYF.

Many counts were recorded for this clonotype. The chain employs TRBV10-3 and TRBJ2-2, with 8 bases identical to TRBD2. With 7 bases clipped from V and 1 base from J, the junction kept 2 bases outside the gene matches. This CDR3 has 14 residues. Germline V gene lookup returns CDR1 ENHRY and CDR2 SYGVKD. CDR3: CAITREVNTGELFF. CDR3 sequence (DNA): TGTGCCATCACGCGGGAGGTGAACACCGGGGAGCTGTTTTTT.

This clonotype was found a few times. The V and J genes are TRBV7-2 and TRBJ2-7; D is undetermined. Germline CDR1 is SGHTA and CDR2 is FQGNSA. V was trimmed by 5 bases and J by 3 bases, leaving 5 bases between them. The CDR3 sequence is 11 residues long. In DNA form, the CDR3 reads TGTGCCAGCAGCCTACTCTACGAGCAGTACTTC. Amino acids: CASSLLYEQYF.

This chain joins TRBV20-1 and TRBJ2-1; D perhaps matches TRBD2 (6 bases). The V gene's germline CDR1 is DFQATT and CDR2 SNEGSKA (reference sequence). Trimming removed 1 base from V and 0 bases from J, with 10 bases in between. CDR3 length: 15 amino acids. CDR3 DNA sequence: TGCAGTGCTAGAGCGTCCGGGAGCTCCTACAATGAGCAGTTCTTC. As protein: CSARASGSSYNEQFF.

This clonotype was seen many times. This rearrangement joins TRBV5-1 to TRBJ1-1; TRBD1 matches 8 bases. The CDR3 has 17 amino acids. V dropped 1 base and J dropped 2; count of bases not matched to a gene: 10. CDR1 is SGHRS and CDR2 is YFSETQ in the germline V gene. CDR3 amino acids: CASSLTRTGRRNTEAFF. CDR3 DNA: TGCGCCAGCAGCTTGACCAGGACAGGGAGAAGAAACACTGAAGCTTTCTTT.

This clonotype was counted only a few times. The chain joins TRBV5-1 to TRBJ2-4, with D perhaps being TRBD1 or TRBD2 (5 bases each). This CDR3 has 14 amino acids. Looked up from germline, CDR1 is SGHRS and CDR2 is YFSETQ. V dropped 0 bases and J dropped 3 bases, with 7 bases sitting between them. For the CDR3, the DNA is TGCGCCAGCAGCTTGGGGGACGGCAAAAACATTCAGTACTTC. Protein sequence: CASSLGDGKNIQYF.

This clonotype appeared a few times. The chain joins TRBV12-3 or TRBV12-4 to TRBJ2-5; D possibly corresponds to TRBD1 (7 bases). The CDR3 extends over 15 amino acids. V was trimmed by 4 bases and J by 4 bases, leaving 16 bases between them. CDR3 residues: CASSSTTGRSETQYF. Here the CDR3 DNA reads TGTGCCAGCAGTTCGACGACAGGGAGGTCAGAGACCCAGTACTTC.

The rearrangement joins TRBV4-3 to TRBJ1-4, with D possibly being TRBD1 (6 bases). V was trimmed by 0 bases and J by 7 bases, leaving 15 bases between them. Germline V gene lookup returns CDR1 LGHNA and CDR2 YSLEER. The length of the CDR3 is 16 residues. The CDR3 region is CASSQDRQGRREKLFF. The CDR3 DNA follows: TGCGCCAGCAGCCAAGATCGGCAGGGGCGGCGTGAAAAACTGTTTTTT.

The chain combines TRBV6-1 with TRBJ1-4; D gene ambiguous. The CDR3 length is 13 residues. Germline V gene sequence: CDR1 MNHNS, CDR2 SASEGT. Trimming cost V 5 bases and J 8 bases, with 12 bases left between them. The CDR3 DNA is TGTGCCAGCAGTCTCAACCGGCGAGAAAAACTGTTTTTT. Translation gives CASSLNRREKLFF.

This clonotype has more than one count but fewer than ten. V is TRBV12-3 or TRBV12-4 and J is TRBJ1-4; D unresolved. The CDR3 has 14 amino acids. V was shortened by 3 bases and J by 4 bases, with 9 bases between the two germline ends. The CDR3 bases are TGTGCCAGCAGTTTGGCGGGAAGTAATGAAAAACTGTTTTTT. Protein product: CASSLAGSNEKLFF.

This clonotype has only a few counts. The chain combines TRBV4-1 with TRBJ2-1, with 7 bases lining up with TRBD2. The germline gives CDR1 MGHRA, CDR2 YSYEKL. The CDR3 is 19 residues long. V lost 4 bases to trimming and J lost 6 bases; unmatched junction nucleotides: 21. The CDR3 loop is CASSRNGLVSNRGLNEQFF. Here the CDR3 DNA reads TGCGCCAGCAGCCGAAACGGACTAGTCAGCAACCGAGGCCTCAATGAGCAGTTCTTC.

This clonotype was observed a handful of times. The chain has TRBV27 and TRBJ2-7; weak D call: TRBD1 (7 bases). There are 15 residues in the CDR3. V was clipped by 5 bases and J by 3 bases, with 17 bases between them. Germline CDR1 reads MNHEY; CDR2 reads SMNVEV (reference sequence). CDR3 region: CASSTQGGQVYEQYF. For the CDR3, the DNA is TGTGCCAGCAGTACTCAGGGGGGTCAAGTCTACGAGCAGTACTTC.

The rearrangement links TRBV6-2 or TRBV6-3 to TRBJ2-2; perhaps TRBD2 as D (5 bases). Germline V gives CDR1 MNHEY, CDR2 SVGEGT. This CDR3 has 17 amino acids. V was shortened by 6 bases and J by 1 base, with 18 bases between the two germline ends. This CDR3 reads CASSLRNPGGNTGELFF. In DNA, the CDR3 is TGTGCCAGCAGCCTACGCAACCCAGGAGGGAACACCGGGGAGCTGTTTTTT.

This clonotype was detected a few times. The genes are TRBV18 and TRBJ2-1; D is ambiguous. The CDR3 totals 16 residues. The V end was cut by 6 bases, the J end by 3 bases, with 18 bases between. Germline loops: CDR1 KGHSH, CDR2 LQKENI. The CDR3 loop reads CASSPLAADLYNEQFF. The CDR3 DNA is TGTGCCAGCTCCCCGCTCGCGGCCGATCTCTACAATGAGCAGTTCTTC.

This clonotype appeared many times. The rearrangement links TRBV4-1 to TRBJ1-2; unclear D gene. V lost 0 bases to trimming and J lost 8 bases, with 7 bases between them. The CDR3 sequence is 12 residues long. CDR1 MGHRA and CDR2 YSYEKL come from the germline V gene. In DNA, the CDR3 is TGCGCCAGCAGCCAAGATACGATCGGCTACACCTTC. Translated: CASSQDTIGYTF.

This clonotype has a handful of counts. The genes are TRBV9 and TRBJ2-3; 10 nucleotides line up with TRBD2. This CDR3 has 15 amino acids. The V segment lost 7 bases and the J segment 4 bases; nucleotides outside the gene matches: 9. CDR1 is SGDLS and CDR2 is YYNGEE in the germline V gene. CDR3 loop: CASGRAGGPADTQYF. The CDR3 nucleotides are TGTGCCAGCGGACGAGCGGGAGGGCCTGCAGATACGCAGTATTTT.

The chain carries TRBV20-1 and TRBJ2-2; D is ambiguous. The germline V gene encodes CDR1 DFQATT and CDR2 SNEGSKA (reference sequence). The CDR3 is made up of 13 amino acids. V gave up 1 base and J gave up 4 bases, with 7 bases separating them. CDR3 sequence: CSARAVVTGELFF. CDR3 coding DNA: TGCAGTGCTAGAGCGGTCGTCACCGGGGAGCTGTTTTTT.

The rearrangement uses TRBV5-1 and TRBJ1-2; D gene unclear. V shed 0 bases and J shed 3 bases, with 9 bases lying between them. The CDR3 spans 14 residues. Looked up from germline, CDR1 is SGHRS and CDR2 is YFSETQ. CDR3 nucleotide sequence: TGCGCCAGCAGCTTGGAAGGCAATTACTATGGCTACACCTTC. It codes for CASSLEGNYYGYTF.

The J gene is TRBJ2-3, the V gene TRBV12-3 or TRBV12-4; 15 bases match TRBD2. The CDR3 runs to 16 residues. Germline trimming cut 6 bases from V and 4 bases from J; bases unmatched to any gene: 5. This chain's CDR3 is CASRTGLAGGPDTQYF. The CDR3 bases are TGTGCCAGCAGAACGGGACTAGCGGGAGGTCCAGATACGCAGTATTTT.

CDR3 protein: CSVTRGVGQPQHF. As DNA, the CDR3 is TGCAGCGTCACCCGGGGGGTGGGTCAGCCCCAGCATTTT. This rearrangement joins TRBV29-1 to TRBJ1-5; TRBD1 is a possible D gene (5 bases). The germline CDR1 and CDR2 sequences are SQVTM and ANQGSEA. V lost 6 bases and J 6 bases, leaving 15 bases between the germline ends. There are 13 residues in the CDR3.

The chain joins TRBV20-1 to TRBJ2-1, with a possible D match to TRBD2 (6 bases). V dropped 5 bases and J dropped 0 bases, with 14 bases sitting between them. Germline CDR1 and CDR2: DFQATT and SNEGSKA (reference sequence). The CDR3 extends over 15 amino acids. CDR3 loop: CSADSSVSSYNEQFF. The CDR3 DNA reads TGCAGTGCTGACTCTAGCGTAAGCTCCTACAATGAGCAGTTCTTC.

This clonotype was observed a handful of times. The genes are TRBV11-2 and TRBJ2-3; a possible D gene is TRBD2 (6 bases). The CDR3 has 15 residues. Trimming stripped 6 bases from V and 9 bases from J, with 22 bases between. In germline, CDR1 is SGHAT, CDR2 FQNNGV. CDR3 sequence: CASSFRASSGGTQYF. In DNA, the CDR3 is TGTGCCAGCAGTTTTCGGGCCTCGTCCGGAGGGACGCAGTATTTT. The complete variable domain, with remaining parts taken from reference TRBV11-2 and TRBJ2-3, reads EAGVAQSPRYKIIEKRQSVAFWCNPISGHATLYWYQQILGQGPKLLIQFQNNGVVDDSQLPKDRFSAERLKGVDSTLKIQPAKLEDSAVYLCASSFRASSGGTQYFGPGTRLTVL.

In its sample, this clonotype was seen a few times. This chain connects TRBV12-3 or TRBV12-4 to TRBJ2-2, with TRBD2 as a possible D gene (5 bases). This CDR3 comprises 12 residues. Trimming left V 3 bases short and J 8 bases short, with 7 bases between. CDR3 nucleotides: TGTGCCAGCAGTTTGGAGGAGGGGGAGCTGTTTTTT. Protein product: CASSLEEGELFF.

The chain is built from TRBV10-3 and TRBJ1-1; D is possibly TRBD1 (6 bases). Germline V gives CDR1 ENHRY, CDR2 SYGVKD. The ends were cut back, 11 bases at V and 1 base at J, with 14 bases in the middle. CDR3 length equals 13 residues. In DNA form, the CDR3 reads TGTGCCGCGGGAGGGGGGGCGAACACTGAAGCTTTCTTT. Amino acids: CAAGGGANTEAFF.

This clonotype turned up a few times. The chain links TRBV12-2 to TRBJ2-3; the table's TRBD2 call for D was not verified on the DNA. TRBV12-2 represents a pseudogene. CDR3 length: 16 residues. DNA of the CDR3: TGTGCAAGTCGCCAACCCCCGGGACTAGATTTAAATACGCAGTATTTT. Protein: CASRQPPGLDLNTQYF.

The chain couples TRBV20-1 to TRBJ2-5, with D perhaps TRBD1 (5 bases). The CDR3 runs 14 residues. Trimming left V 2 bases short and J 4 bases short, with 14 bases between. Germline CDR1 reads DFQATT; CDR2 reads SNEGSKA (reference sequence). For the CDR3, the DNA is TGCAGTGCTAGACGCCTCTCTCAGGGAGAGACCCAGTACTTC. Translating it yields CSARRLSQGETQYF.

The rearrangement links TRBV7-9 to TRBJ2-1; weak D call: TRBD2 (6 bases). The CDR3 extends over 17 amino acids. V gave up 0 bases and J gave up 3 bases, with 15 bases separating them. CDR1 and CDR2 (germline): SEHNR, FQNEAQ (reference sequence). CDR3 DNA: TGTGCCAGCAGCTTAGCGACGGGGGAACCCAACTACAATGAGCAGTTCTTC. This translates into CASSLATGEPNYNEQFF.